This T cell receptor (beta chain) derives from a study of neurological immune-mediated disorders (dated by TCRdb to the late 2010s). Notes on the research overall: Peripheral blood TCR-beta repertoires from patients with HTLV-I-associated myelopathy (HAM/TSP), patients with multiple sclerosis, and healthy controls were compared in the study using UMI-based sequencing. Alongside PBMC samples, the set of 80 to 130 TCR-beta libraries contained longitudinal samples, technical triplicates, and paired CD4+ and CD8+ T-cell subsets that had been sorted. Of the 60 to 70 subjects in the cohort, some 15 were HAM/TSP patients, approximately 35 were multiple sclerosis patients, and around 20 were healthy controls. Paper-wide results and their limitations: Expanded clones from different subjects shared no identical CDR3 amino acid sequences, which suggests that TCR-beta repertoires were private in all groups. The highest TCR clonal expansion was observed in HAM/TSP patients, whereas the lowest was observed in MS patients, even when compared with healthy controls.

V loses 1 base of germline sequence and J loses 2 bases, and the interval between the two ends is 16 bases. From the cysteine through the phenylalanine, the CDR3 covers 16 amino acids. The only DNA kept is the CDR3, 48 bases in frame from the first base. CDR1 is given as SGHKS and CDR2 as YYEKEE, both from the germline V gene (reference sequence). Unsorted PBMC libraries were generated from 2 million PBMCs stored in RNAlater at -80 °C until RNA extraction. Peripheral blood was subjected to Ficoll-Hypaque density gradient centrifugation to isolate PBMCs, which were then cryopreserved in liquid nitrogen. cDNA was synthesized by template-switch 5'RACE using a primer with a 10-nucleotide random unique molecular identifier that tagged each TCR transcript. Over 170 million TCR-beta sequences, covering 15-18 subjects, were produced in each sequencing run. The RNeasy kit was used for extraction of total RNA. Using the KAPA Real-time Library Amplification kit, TCR-beta VDJ regions were amplified with primers for the TCR constant region and the 5'RACE anchor. A first PCR added sample indexes and Illumina adaptors, and a second PCR then raised library yield. After Ampure bead purification, the TCR product of roughly 650 bp was size-selected on a 2% E-gel SizeSelection system. Before pooling, library quality was assessed on a Bioanalyzer, concentration was determined with Qubit, and library quantification was performed with the Kapa Library Quantification kit. An Illumina HiSeq 2500 was used to sequence the libraries paired-end at 2 x 150 bp. To increase sequence diversity, roughly 24-32% phiX was spiked into each library pool. As for the original processing: Quality-filtered reads were processed with the UMI-based MiGEC pipeline, and over 85% of raw TCR sequences were removed by the MiGEC pipeline during error correction. VDJ genes were aligned to IMGT germline references, and clonotypes were defined by unique CDR3 amino acid sequence plus V-J genes. Clonal expansion, Shannon diversity, and CDR3 relatedness (CalcPairwiseDistances, ClusterSamples) were evaluated with VDJtools, and phylogenetic trees were built with CLCbio workbench. A clone was classed as expanded if it had 8 or more unique UMIs, a cutoff based on coefficient-of-variation modelling across technical triplicates. TCRdb reprocessed the public reads (quality trimming at Q25 with fastp, clone calling with MiXCR) and kept in-frame beta chains. Each entry merges the rows of one CDR3 protein and shows their most common DNA and genes. TCRdb's processing, not the authors' own work, is the source of the V and J calls. This sample comprises 30,000 to 45,000 distinct CDR3 sequences, about 9.4% of them detected only once. Clones ranked in the top ten supply approximately 6.3% of the sample.

This clonotype has ten or more counts. It has no known antigen specificity. Base-call qualities are not available, and no considerably larger clone is one nucleotide away. This receptor was identified in a young woman with HTLV-1-associated myelopathy (HAM/TSP). The V gene is TRBV5-5 and the J gene is TRBJ2-7, and the D gene may be TRBD1, 6 bases matching. Sequencing was performed on PBMCs. Here the CDR3 is given as CASSLNSVGTPYEQYF. The sequenced DNA is TGTGCCAGCAGCTTGAATAGTGTTGGGACACCCTACGAGCAGTACTTC. The reference TRBV5-5 and TRBJ2-7 proteins fill in what lies around the CDR3, so the full variable domain reads DAGVTQSPTHLIKTRGQQVTLRCSPISGHKSVSWYQQVLGQGPQFIFQYYEKEERGRGNFPDRFSARQFPNYSSELNVNALLLGDSALYLCASSLNSVGTPYEQYFGPGTRLTVT.